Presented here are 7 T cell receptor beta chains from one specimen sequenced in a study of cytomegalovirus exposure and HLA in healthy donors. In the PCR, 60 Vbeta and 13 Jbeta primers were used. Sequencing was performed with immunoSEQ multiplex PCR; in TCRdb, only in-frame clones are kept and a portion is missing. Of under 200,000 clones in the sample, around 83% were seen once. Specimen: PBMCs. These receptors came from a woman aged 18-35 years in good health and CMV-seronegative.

The CDR3 nucleotides are TGCGCCAGCAGCTCCGAGTTGACAGGGAGATATGGCTACACCTTC. Its translation: CASSSELTGRYGYTF. The V call is TRBV5-1, the J call TRBJ1-2, with TRBD1 identical over 7 bases. The germline gives CDR1 SGHRS, CDR2 YFSETQ. The CDR3 covers 15 residues. Germline trimming cut 3 bases from V and 5 bases from J; bases unmatched to any gene: 10. Combining the CDR3 with reference TRBV5-1 and TRBJ1-2 gives the whole variable domain KAGVTQTPRYLIKTRGQQVTLSCSPISGHRSVSWYQQTPGQGLQFLFEYFSETQRNKGNFPGRFSGRQFSNSRSEMNVSTLELGDSALYLCASSSELTGRYGYTFGSGTRLTVV.

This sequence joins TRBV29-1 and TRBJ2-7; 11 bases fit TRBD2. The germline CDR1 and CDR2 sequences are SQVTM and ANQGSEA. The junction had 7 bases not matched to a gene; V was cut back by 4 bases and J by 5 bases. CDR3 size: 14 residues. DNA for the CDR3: TGCAGCGTTGGACCTCTACTAGCGGGAGACGAGCAGTACTTC. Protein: CSVGPLLAGDEQYF.

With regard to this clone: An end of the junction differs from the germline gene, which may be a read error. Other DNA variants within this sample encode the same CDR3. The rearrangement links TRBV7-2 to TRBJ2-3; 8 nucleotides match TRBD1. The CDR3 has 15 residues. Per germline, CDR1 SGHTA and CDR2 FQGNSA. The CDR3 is CASSLATGVTDTQYF. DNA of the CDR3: TGCGCCAGCAGCTTAGCGACAGGGGTCACAGATACGCAGTATTTT. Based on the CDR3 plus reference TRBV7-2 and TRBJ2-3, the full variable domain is GAGVSQSPSNKVTEKGKDVELRCDPISGHTALYWYRQSLGQGLEFLIYFQGNSAPDKSGLPSDRFSAERTGGSVSTLTIQRTQQEDSAVYLCASSLATGVTDTQYFGPGTRLTVL.

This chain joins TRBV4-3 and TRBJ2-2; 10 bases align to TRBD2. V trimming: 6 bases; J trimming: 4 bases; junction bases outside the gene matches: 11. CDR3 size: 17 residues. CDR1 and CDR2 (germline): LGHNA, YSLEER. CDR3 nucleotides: TGCGCCAGCAGTCTAGCGGGAGTGGTTTCGGGCACCGGGGAGCTGTTTTTT. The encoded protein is CASSLAGVVSGTGELFF.

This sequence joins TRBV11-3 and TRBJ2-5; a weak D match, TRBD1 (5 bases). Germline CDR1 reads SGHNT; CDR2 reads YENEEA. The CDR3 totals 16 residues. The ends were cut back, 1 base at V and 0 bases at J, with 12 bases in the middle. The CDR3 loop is CASSLGQGTYQETQYF. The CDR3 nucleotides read TGTGCCAGCAGCTTAGGGCAGGGCACTTACCAAGAGACCCAGTACTTC.

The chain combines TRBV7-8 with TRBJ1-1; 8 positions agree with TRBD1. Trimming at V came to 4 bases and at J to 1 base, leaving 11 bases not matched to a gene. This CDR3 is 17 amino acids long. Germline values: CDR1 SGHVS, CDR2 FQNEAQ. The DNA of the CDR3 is TGTGCCAGCAGCTGGGACAGGCAGCACACTTGGAACACTGAAGCTTTCTTT. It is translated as CASSWDRQHTWNTEAFF.

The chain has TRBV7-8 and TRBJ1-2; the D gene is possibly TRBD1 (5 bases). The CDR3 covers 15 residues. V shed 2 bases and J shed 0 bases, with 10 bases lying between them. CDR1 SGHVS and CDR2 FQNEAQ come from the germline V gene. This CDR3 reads CASSLQGIANYGYTF. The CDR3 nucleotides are TGTGCCAGCAGCTTACAGGGAATTGCTAACTATGGCTACACCTTC.